Following are 27 T cell receptor beta chains from one sample sequenced in a study of cytomegalovirus exposure and HLA in healthy donors (dated by TCRdb to 2017 to 2019). The method was the immunoSEQ multiplex PCR assay. For the multiplex PCR, a mixture combining 60 forward primers for TCR Vbeta segments and 13 reverse primers for TCR Jbeta segments was used. TCRdb provides this immuneACCESS table in a form limited to in-frame rearrangements. Some clones are lacking; in checked studies, under half of them reflect an unresolved V gene, and why the rest are absent is not known. The sample contains some 180,000 clones, around three quarters of them found a single time. The top ten clonotypes cover approximately 2.1% of the sample. The material sequenced was PBMCs. Source of these receptors: a man under 40 in good health and CMV-seronegative.

This chain connects TRBV19 to TRBJ1-1, with D hard to call. In germline, CDR1 is LNHDA, CDR2 SQIVND (reference sequence). There are 14 residues in the CDR3. V gave up 5 bases and J gave up 5 bases, with 15 bases separating them. Written as DNA, the CDR3 is TGTGCCAGTAGTCGGGGAAGGGAGGGAACTGAAGCTTTCTTT. Encoded protein: CASSRGREGTEAFF.

The chain employs TRBV5-1 and TRBJ2-7, with 7 bases matching TRBD1. Germline values: CDR1 SGHRS, CDR2 YFSETQ. The CDR3 loop spans 15 amino acids. Trimming took 4 bases from V and 1 from J; bases not matched to a gene: 8. The CDR3 DNA reads as TGCGCCAGCAGCCTAAGGGACAGATCTTCCTACGAGCAGTACTTC. It codes for CASSLRDRSSYEQYF.

In this sample, this clone turned up a few times. This sequence joins TRBV28 and TRBJ2-7, with a possible D match to TRBD2 (6 bases). The V gene's germline CDR1 is MDHEN and CDR2 SYDVKM. The V and J ends lost 6 bases and 0 bases respectively, with 12 bases between them. This CDR3 comprises 14 residues. CDR3 bases: TGTGCCAGCAGGGAAACCGGGGGCTCCTACGAGCAGTACTTC. Translating it yields CASRETGGSYEQYF.

V is TRBV5-1 and J is TRBJ2-2, with TRBD2 matching 8 bases. CDR3 length: 17 residues. Germline V gene data show CDR1 as SGHRS and CDR2 as YFSETQ. V shed 4 bases, J shed 4 bases, and the junction held 12 bases outside the gene matches. CDR3 sequence reads: CASSALREGDSTGELFF. In nucleotides, the CDR3 is TGCGCCAGCAGCGCTCTCCGGGAGGGTGATAGCACCGGGGAGCTGTTTTTT.

The J gene is TRBJ2-7, the V gene TRBV7-9, with TRBD2 identical over 9 bases. This CDR3 has 15 residues. Looked up from germline, CDR1 is SEHNR and CDR2 is FQNEAQ (reference sequence). V dropped 6 bases and J dropped 7; count of bases not matched to a gene: 13. The CDR3 coding sequence is TGTGCCAGCAGTACAGCTCTAGCGGGACTGACAGAGCAGTACTTC. Protein: CASSTALAGLTEQYF. The full variable domain, rest sourced from reference TRBV7-9 and TRBJ2-7, is DTGVSQNPRHKITKRGQNVTFRCDPISEHNRLYWYRQTLGQGPEFLTYFQNEAQLEKSRLLSDRFSAERPKGSFSTLEIQRTEQGDSAMYLCASSTALAGLTEQYFGPGTRLTVT.

The V gene is TRBV19, the J gene TRBJ2-1, with D possibly matching TRBD2 (7 bases). Deletions cut 11 bases from V and 6 bases from J, with 8 bases between. CDR3 length: 10 amino acids. Germline CDR1 LNHDA, CDR2 SQIVND (reference sequence). This chain's CDR3 is CAAGANEQFF. The CDR3 DNA sequence: TGTGCCGCGGGGGCCAATGAGCAGTTCTTC.

This clone was seen more than once but under ten times. The chain combines TRBV4-1 with TRBJ1-2, with D possibly TRBD1 on 5 matching bases. The germline V gene encodes CDR1 MGHRA and CDR2 YSYEKL. CDR3 length equals 14 residues. V gave up 2 bases and J gave up 10 bases, with 17 bases separating them. The CDR3 loop reads CASSQWKDKDPYTF. Here the CDR3 DNA reads TGCGCCAGCAGCCAATGGAAGGACAAGGACCCCTACACCTTC.

The V call is TRBV4-2, the J call TRBJ2-1; D is ambiguous. Looked up from germline, CDR1 is LGHNA and CDR2 is YNFKEQ. V shed 0 bases and J shed 2 bases, with 11 bases lying between them. The CDR3 is 16 amino acids. DNA of the CDR3: TGTGCCAGCAGCCAAGATCTTCGCGGTACCTACAATGAGCAGTTCTTC. Residues: CASSQDLRGTYNEQFF.

CDR3 protein: CASSVLAESYEQYF. In DNA, the CDR3 is TGTGCCAGCAGTGTTCTAGCGGAGTCCTACGAGCAGTACTTC. The chain links TRBV27 to TRBJ2-7, with 7 positions matching TRBD2. The germline V gene encodes CDR1 MNHEY and CDR2 SMNVEV (reference sequence). The CDR3 runs 14 residues. With 5 bases clipped from V and 1 base from J, the junction kept 5 bases outside the gene matches.

V is TRBV2 and J is TRBJ2-3; 10 positions match TRBD2. Germline values: CDR1 SNHLY, CDR2 FYNNEI. The V and J ends lost 7 bases and 3 bases, in that order; junction bases with no gene match: 16. This CDR3 contains 18 residues. Here the CDR3 DNA reads TGTGCCAGCAAGATCACCCCCGCGTCTAGCGGGAGTACAGATACGCAGTATTTT. Its protein product is CASKITPASSGSTDTQYF.

The V call is TRBV14, the J call TRBJ2-4, with 12 bases that match TRBD2. V lost 4 bases and J lost 5; bases outside the gene matches: 18. CDR3 size: 20 residues. Germline V lookup: CDR1 SGHDN, CDR2 FVKESK. CDR3 loop: CASSRSGSSGRAYGQNIQYF. The CDR3 DNA reads TGTGCCAGCAGCCGAAGTGGGTCTAGCGGGAGGGCCTACGGTCAAAACATTCAGTACTTC.

The chain links TRBV28 to TRBJ1-2, with TRBD1 matching over 11 bases. Trimming removed 5 bases from V and 0 bases from J; junction bases left unmatched: 11. In germline, CDR1 is MDHEN, CDR2 SYDVKM. The CDR3 runs to 18 residues. CDR3 coding DNA: TGTGCCAGCAGTCCCTTCCTGGGACAGGGGGATGCTAACTATGGCTACACCTTC. Protein: CASSPFLGQGDANYGYTF.

This rearrangement joins TRBV6-6 to TRBJ2-1; 8 nucleotides agree with TRBD2. Unmatched junction bases numbered 7, after V lost 0 bases and J lost 6 bases. The CDR3 loop spans 16 amino acids. Per germline, CDR1 MNHNY and CDR2 SVGAGI (reference sequence). The CDR3 nucleotides read TGTGCCAGCAGTTACTCAGGGGCGGGAGGAGCCAATGAGCAGTTCTTC. Its protein product is CASSYSGAGGANEQFF.

CDR3 residues: CASSGPTGTGGANVLTF. DNA of the CDR3: TGTGCCAGCAGTGGGCCGACAGGGACCGGTGGGGCCAACGTCCTGACTTTC. The chain has TRBV25-1 and TRBJ2-6; TRBD1 matches at 7 bases. The CDR3 contains 17 residues. The V gene end was trimmed by 4 bases and the J gene end by 3 bases; junction bases not matched to a gene: 9. Germline loops: CDR1 MGHDK, CDR2 SYGVNS.

This chain links TRBV11-2 with TRBJ2-7; tentatively, D is TRBD1 (6 bases). V lost 3 bases to trimming and J lost 2 bases, with 14 bases between them. The CDR3 consists of 15 residues. Germline-derived CDR1 and CDR2 are SGHAT and FQNNGV. The CDR3, as DNA: TGTGCCAGCAGCTTGACAGGAAACGGGGCCTACGAGCAGTACTTC. Its translation is CASSLTGNGAYEQYF.

In this sample, this clone turned up once. This chain links TRBV10-3 with TRBJ2-2, with D hard to call. Germline V gives CDR1 ENHRY, CDR2 SYGVKD. This CDR3 region has 14 residues. With 3 bases removed from V and 6 bases from J, the gap between germline ends came to 11 bases. The CDR3 nucleotides are TGTGCCATCAGTGAAGAGATAATCGCCGGGGAGCTGTTTTTT. Its translation: CAISEEIIAGELFF.

In nucleotides, the CDR3 is TGTGCCAGCAGCGAAAGGACTAGCGGCTACAATGAGCAGTTCTTC. Protein: CASSERTSGYNEQFF. The chain combines TRBV9 with TRBJ2-1; 10 nucleotides agree with TRBD2. J lost 3 bases, V lost 3 bases, and 3 bases had no gene match. The CDR3 totals 15 residues. CDR1 is SGDLS, CDR2 YYNGEE, per germline.

CDR3 region: CASSYKPSGTREQYF. The CDR3 region has the DNA TGTGCCAGCAGCTACAAGCCTAGCGGGACGAGGGAGCAGTACTTC. The rearrangement links TRBV7-6 to TRBJ2-7; 9 bases line up with TRBD2. V shed 4 bases, J shed 7 bases, and the junction held 11 bases outside the gene matches. This CDR3 contains 15 residues. Looked up from germline, CDR1 is SGHVS and CDR2 is FNYEAQ.

This clone has just a few counts. This chain joins TRBV27 and TRBJ2-1; D is possibly TRBD2 (6 bases). Germline loops: CDR1 MNHEY, CDR2 SMNVEV (reference sequence). The germline V and J ends were trimmed by 0 bases and 7 bases, with 10 bases remaining between them. The CDR3 has 14 residues. Here the CDR3 reads CASSLSGGGNEQFF. The CDR3 region has the DNA TGTGCCAGCAGTTTATCGGGGGGAGGAAATGAGCAGTTCTTC.

V usage is TRBV5-4 and J usage is TRBJ2-6; tentative D call: TRBD1 (6 bases). Germline CDR1 reads SGHNT; CDR2 reads YYREEE (reference sequence). V gave up 0 bases and J gave up 1 base, with 8 bases separating them. The CDR3 is 16 amino acids. CDR3 loop: CASSLGTGSGANVLTF. For the CDR3, the DNA is TGTGCCAGCAGCTTGGGAACAGGGTCTGGGGCCAACGTCCTGACTTTC.

This clone was observed a handful of times. Other DNA sequences in this sample translate to the same CDR3. The genes are TRBV5-1 and TRBJ2-1; TRBD2 matches 13 bases. The CDR3 is 15 amino acids. The V gene's germline CDR1 is SGHRS and CDR2 YFSETQ. V dropped 5 bases and J dropped 8; count of bases not matched to a gene: 7. The CDR3, as DNA: TGCGCCAGCAGTGGACTAGCGGGAGTTCTGGATGAGCAGTTCTTC. Its protein is CASSGLAGVLDEQFF.

This clone was found once. The rearrangement joins TRBV4-1 to TRBJ1-4; maybe TRBD1 (5 bases). V lost 3 bases and J lost 7, with 15 bases in between. Germline CDR1 is MGHRA and CDR2 is YSYEKL. The CDR3 covers 15 residues. CDR3 bases: TGCGCCAGCAGCCAGTGGGGCCCGGGGGGTGAAAAACTGTTTTTT. Amino acids: CASSQWGPGGEKLFF.

The chain uses TRBV5-1 and TRBJ2-4; TRBD2 aligns across 7 bases. The germline V gene has CDR1 SGHRS and CDR2 YFSETQ. V lost 4 bases to trimming and J lost 3 bases; unmatched junction nucleotides: 19. This CDR3 is built from 19 residues. Here the CDR3 reads CASSTGLVGYDGVKNIQYF. DNA of the CDR3: TGCGCCAGCAGCACCGGACTAGTGGGATATGATGGTGTCAAAAACATTCAGTACTTC.

The chain is built from TRBV6-5 and TRBJ2-7; D perhaps matches TRBD2 (6 bases). The CDR3 contains 14 residues. Germline V lookup: CDR1 MNHEY, CDR2 SVGAGI. Deletions cut 2 bases from V and 3 bases from J, with 11 bases between. CDR3 loop: CASSYGTSYYEQYF. The CDR3 DNA follows: TGTGCCAGCAGTTACGGGACTTCTTACTACGAGCAGTACTTC.

In DNA, the CDR3 is TGCAGCGTTGAAGAACTAGCGGAGGAAGCAGAGACCCAGTACTTC. It yields the protein CSVEELAEEAETQYF. The chain couples TRBV29-1 to TRBJ2-5; 8 bases are a match to TRBD2. Germline V gives CDR1 SQVTM, CDR2 ANQGSEA. The CDR3 has 15 residues. V was clipped by 0 bases and J by 4 bases; unmatched bases: 7.

The gene calls are TRBV4-1 and TRBJ2-3, with 7 nucleotides matching TRBD2. This CDR3 region has 14 residues. After removal of 1 base from V and 2 bases from J, the junction contained 0 bases not matched to a gene. Germline V gene data show CDR1 as MGHRA and CDR2 as YSYEKL. The CDR3: CASSQGDYTDTQYF. Written as DNA, the CDR3 is TGCGCCAGCAGCCAAGGGGACTACACAGATACGCAGTATTTT.

The chain couples TRBV30 to TRBJ1-2, with D maybe TRBD1 (5 bases). V lost 0 bases, J lost 4 bases, and 12 bases lay in between. Germline V gene sequence: CDR1 GTSNPN, CDR2 SVGIG (reference sequence). This CDR3 is 14 amino acids long. The CDR3 sequence is CAWSVPDTTYGYTF. In DNA, the CDR3 is TGTGCCTGGAGTGTACCGGACACAACCTATGGCTACACCTTC. The whole variable domain, filled in from reference TRBV30 and TRBJ1-2, reads SQTIHQWPATLVQPVGSPLSLECTVEGTSNPNLYWYRQAAGRGLQLLFYSVGIGQISSEVPQNLSASRPQDRQFILSSKKLLLSDSGFYLCAWSVPDTTYGYTFGSGTRLTVV.